This TCR beta chain was documented in a study of early T cells in non-severe SARS-CoV-2 infection. About the research overall: From unsorted whole blood, bulk RNA was sequenced, and the chains remained unpaired.

Individual cDNA molecules were tagged with unique molecular identifiers, the study reported. TCRdb re-analysed the 5' RACE reads in MiXCR, keeping a single row per CDR3 protein. The sample gives some 30,000 distinct CDR3 sequences, around 3.9% of which show up once; roughly 5.5% is in the top ten. CDR1 and CDR2 (germline): SGHRS, YFSETQ. This CDR3 has 13 residues. V lost 3 bases, J lost 4 bases, and 11 bases lay in between. The gene calls are TRBV5-1 and TRBJ2-7; the D gene is possibly TRBD1 (6 bases). The sequence came from an adult who was a healthcare worker with PCR-confirmed SARS-CoV-2 infection or an uninfected control (not recorded which). The sequenced sample was whole blood. The CDR3 DNA is TGCGCCAGCAGCTCGGGGACAAATTACGAGCAGTACTTC. Its protein is CASSSGTNYEQYF.